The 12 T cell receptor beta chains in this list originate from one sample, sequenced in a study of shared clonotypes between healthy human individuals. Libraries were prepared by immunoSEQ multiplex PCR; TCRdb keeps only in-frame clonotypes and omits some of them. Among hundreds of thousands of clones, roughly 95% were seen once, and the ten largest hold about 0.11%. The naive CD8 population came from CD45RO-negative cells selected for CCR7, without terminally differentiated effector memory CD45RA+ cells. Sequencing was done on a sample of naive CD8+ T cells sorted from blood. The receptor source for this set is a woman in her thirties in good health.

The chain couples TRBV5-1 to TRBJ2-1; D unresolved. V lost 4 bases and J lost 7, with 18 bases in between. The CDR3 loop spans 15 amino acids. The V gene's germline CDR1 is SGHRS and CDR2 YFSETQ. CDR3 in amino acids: CASSLVSVPLNEQFF. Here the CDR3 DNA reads TGCGCCAGCAGCCTCGTGTCCGTACCACTGAATGAGCAGTTCTTC.

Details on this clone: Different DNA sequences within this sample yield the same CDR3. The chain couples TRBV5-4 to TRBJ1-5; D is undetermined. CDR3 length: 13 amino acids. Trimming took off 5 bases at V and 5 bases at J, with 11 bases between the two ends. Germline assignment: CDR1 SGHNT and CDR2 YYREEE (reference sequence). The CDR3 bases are TGTGCCAGCAGTCTTGTTCCCGATCAGCCCCAGCATTTT. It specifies CASSLVPDQPQHF. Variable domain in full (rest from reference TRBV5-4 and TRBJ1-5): ETGVTQSPTHLIKTRGQQVTLRCSSQSGHNTVSWYQQALGQGPQFIFQYYREEENGRGNFPPRFSGLQFPNYSSELNVNALELDDSALYLCASSLVPDQPQHFGDGTRLSIL.

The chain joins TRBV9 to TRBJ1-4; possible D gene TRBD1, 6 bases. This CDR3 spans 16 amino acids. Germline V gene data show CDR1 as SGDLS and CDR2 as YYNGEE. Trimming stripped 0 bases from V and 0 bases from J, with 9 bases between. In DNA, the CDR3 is TGTGCCAGCAGCGTAGGGGACACCGCAACTAATGAAAAACTGTTTTTT. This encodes CASSVGDTATNEKLFF.

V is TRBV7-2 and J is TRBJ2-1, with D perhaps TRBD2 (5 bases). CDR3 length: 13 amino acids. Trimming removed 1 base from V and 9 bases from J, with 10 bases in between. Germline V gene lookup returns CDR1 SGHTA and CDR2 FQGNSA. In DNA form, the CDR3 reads TGTGCCAGCAGCTTAGGGAGGAGAGGTGAGCAGTTCTTC. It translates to CASSLGRRGEQFF.

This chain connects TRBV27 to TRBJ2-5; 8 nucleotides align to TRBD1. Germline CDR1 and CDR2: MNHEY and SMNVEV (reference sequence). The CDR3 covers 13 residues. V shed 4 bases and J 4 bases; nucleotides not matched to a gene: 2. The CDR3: CASSSGGAETQYF. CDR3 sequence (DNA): TGTGCCAGCAGTTCAGGGGGCGCAGAGACCCAGTACTTC.

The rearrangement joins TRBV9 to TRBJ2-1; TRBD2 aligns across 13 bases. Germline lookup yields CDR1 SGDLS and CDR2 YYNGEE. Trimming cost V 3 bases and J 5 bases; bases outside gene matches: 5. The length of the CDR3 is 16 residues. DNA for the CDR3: TGTGCCAGCAGCGCCCTTGGGACTAGCGGGAACAATGAGCAGTTCTTC. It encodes CASSALGTSGNNEQFF. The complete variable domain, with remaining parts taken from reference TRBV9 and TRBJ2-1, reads DSGVTQTPKHLITATGQRVTLRCSPRSGDLSVYWYQQSLDQGLQFLIQYYNGEERAKGNILERFSAQQFPDLHSELNLSSLELGDSALYFCASSALGTSGNNEQFFGPGTRLTVL.

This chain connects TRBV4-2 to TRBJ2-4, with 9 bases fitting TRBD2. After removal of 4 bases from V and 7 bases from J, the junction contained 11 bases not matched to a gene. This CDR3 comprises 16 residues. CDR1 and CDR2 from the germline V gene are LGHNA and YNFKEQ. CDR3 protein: CASSPSPFAGGNIQYF. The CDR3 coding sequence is TGTGCCAGCAGCCCGTCGCCCTTCGCGGGAGGGAACATTCAGTACTTC.

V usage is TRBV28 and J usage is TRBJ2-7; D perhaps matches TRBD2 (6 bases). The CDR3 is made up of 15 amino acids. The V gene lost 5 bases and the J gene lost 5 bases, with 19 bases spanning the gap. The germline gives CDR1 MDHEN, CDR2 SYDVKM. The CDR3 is CASSPTATSTHEQYF. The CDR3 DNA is TGTGCCAGCAGTCCTACCGCGACTAGTACTCACGAGCAGTACTTC. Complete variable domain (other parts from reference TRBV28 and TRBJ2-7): DVKVTQSSRYLVKRTGEKVFLECVQDMDHENMFWYRQDPGLGLRLIYFSYDVKMKEKGDIPEGYSVSREKKERFSLILESASTNQTSMYLCASSPTATSTHEQYFGPGTRLTVT.

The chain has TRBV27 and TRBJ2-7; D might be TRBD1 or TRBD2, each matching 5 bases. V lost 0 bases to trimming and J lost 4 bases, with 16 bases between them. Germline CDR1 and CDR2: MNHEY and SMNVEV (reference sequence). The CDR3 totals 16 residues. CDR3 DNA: TGTGCCAGCAGTTTATCCCCCTTGGGGGTTAGGTACGAGCAGTACTTC. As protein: CASSLSPLGVRYEQYF.

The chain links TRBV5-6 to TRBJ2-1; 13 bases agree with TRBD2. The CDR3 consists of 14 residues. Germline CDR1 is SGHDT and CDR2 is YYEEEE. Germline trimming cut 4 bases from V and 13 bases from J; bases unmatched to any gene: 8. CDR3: CASSLGTSGKDQFF. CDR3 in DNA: TGTGCCAGCAGCCTCGGGACTAGCGGGAAGGATCAGTTCTTC. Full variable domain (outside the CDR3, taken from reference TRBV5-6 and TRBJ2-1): DAGVTQSPTHLIKTRGQQVTLRCSPKSGHDTVSWYQQALGQGPQFIFQYYEEEERQRGNFPDRFSGHQFPNYSSELNVNALLLGDSALYLCASSLGTSGKDQFFGPGTRLTVL.

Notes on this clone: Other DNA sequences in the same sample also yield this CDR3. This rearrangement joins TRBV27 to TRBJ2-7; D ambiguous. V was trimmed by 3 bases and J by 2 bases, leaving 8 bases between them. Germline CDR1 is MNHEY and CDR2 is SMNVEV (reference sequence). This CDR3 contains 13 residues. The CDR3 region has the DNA TGTGCCAGCAGTTTCGGCAGAACCTACGAGCAGTACTTC. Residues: CASSFGRTYEQYF.

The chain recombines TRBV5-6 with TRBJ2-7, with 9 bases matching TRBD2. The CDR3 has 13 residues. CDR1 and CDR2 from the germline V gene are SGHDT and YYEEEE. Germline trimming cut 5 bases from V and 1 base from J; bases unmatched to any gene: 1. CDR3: CASRTSGSYEQYF. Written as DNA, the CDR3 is TGTGCCAGCAGGACTAGCGGATCCTACGAGCAGTACTTC.